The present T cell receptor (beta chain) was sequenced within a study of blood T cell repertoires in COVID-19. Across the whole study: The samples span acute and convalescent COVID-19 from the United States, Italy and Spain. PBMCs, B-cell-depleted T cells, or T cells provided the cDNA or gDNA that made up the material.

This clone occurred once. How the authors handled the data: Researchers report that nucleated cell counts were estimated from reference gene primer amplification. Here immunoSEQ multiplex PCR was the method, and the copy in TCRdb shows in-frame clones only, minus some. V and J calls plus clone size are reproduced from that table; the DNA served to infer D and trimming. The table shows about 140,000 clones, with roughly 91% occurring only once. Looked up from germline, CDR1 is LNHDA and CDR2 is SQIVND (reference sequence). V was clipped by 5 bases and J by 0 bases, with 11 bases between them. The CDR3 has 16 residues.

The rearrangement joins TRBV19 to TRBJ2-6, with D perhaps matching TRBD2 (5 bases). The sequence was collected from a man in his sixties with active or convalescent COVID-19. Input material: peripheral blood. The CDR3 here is CASSGGGPSGANVLTF. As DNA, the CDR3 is TGTGCCAGTAGTGGAGGTGGACCCTCTGGGGCCAACGTCCTGACTTTC.